This TCR beta chain was identified in a study of T-cell memory formation after mild COVID-19 (dated by TCRdb to 2020 to 2023). Looking at the study overall: Most TCR sequence clusters were specific to one of the two donors. Longitudinal TCRalpha and TCRbeta repertoire sequencing tracked T-cell clones expanding and contracting after mild COVID-19 in two donors. Two young, previously healthy adult volunteers made up the cohort, one male and one female.

PBMCs were isolated by Ficoll-Paque density gradient centrifugation. The junction carries 13 bases between V and J, which are trimmed by 2 bases and 5 bases respectively. CDR3 length: 15 amino acids, cysteine to phenylalanine. Solely the CDR3 DNA is kept, with 45 bases framed from the first base. Results the study describes overall, beyond this receptor: Balanced CD4/CD8 phenotypes were observed for clones contracting from day 15 to 85, whereas a bias towards CD4+ was observed for a second wave of clones expanding from day 15 to 37. Some responding clones were found in pre-infection memory, which suggests that pre-existing cross-reactive memory T cells took part in the SARS-CoV-2 response. Contracting CD4+ clones were located mainly in the CM and EM memory subsets, whereas CD8+ clones were found to be enriched in EMRA. The study included only a couple of mild cases, and larger cohorts that include severe cases with pre-infection samples were judged to be necessary. SARS-CoV-2 specificity was not confirmed for the second-wave clones peaking on day 37.

Points on this clonotype: Its antigen is not yet known. Base qualities are not provided; no much larger clone lies one nucleotide away.

The run used an Illumina NovaSeq 6000. TCRalpha and TCRbeta cDNA libraries were constructed by 5'RACE with constant-segment primers, with sample barcodes and unique molecular identifiers being introduced. RNA was extracted from every sample with Trizol reagent. Libraries were amplified in two PCR steps, with a second sample barcode and Illumina TruSeq adapters added in the second step. Libraries were sequenced on an Illumina NovaSeq with 2 x 150 bp paired-end reads. Regarding the original processing steps: Reads were demultiplexed and collapsed into UMI-guided consensus sequences with migec v1.2.7. With mixcr v2.1.11, UMI consensuses were aligned to TRA and TRB V and J templates and assembled into clonotypes. Expanded or contracted clonotypes were those called significant by both edgeR and NoisET, with noise models trained on biological replicates. edgeR calls used a false discovery rate-adjusted p below 0.01 and a log2 fold-change threshold of 1. As an exploratory analysis of dynamics, max-normalized trajectories of the 1000 most abundant clonotypes were examined with PCA combined with hierarchical clustering. Each responding clone was given a CD4 or CD8 phenotype based on the CD4+ and CD8+ repertoires, which had been sequenced separately. The public reads were run again by TCRdb, first through fastp at Q25 and then through MiXCR, and only productive beta chains were kept. Records with the same CDR3 protein are collapsed into one entry carrying the most frequent genes and DNA. It is TCRdb's table, rather than the study itself, that gives the V and J calls and clone size. Counted in this sample were roughly 300,000 distinct CDR3 sequences; 8% to 10% of them appeared once. 22% of the sample belongs to the ten largest clones.

This TCR was recovered from a man aged 18 to 30 who had mild COVID-19 (a few samples of this study predate the infection). The sample titles of this study are shuffled in the database, so cell type and time point are left out; the donor was told from shared clones. The chain links TRBV12-3 or TRBV12-4 with TRBJ2-1; too little of a D gene remains to name it. The sample consisted of PBMCs or a T cell subset sorted from them (not recorded which). The sequenced DNA is TGTGCCAGCAGTTTACGGTCTACGGCCGACAATGAGCAGTTCTTC. Its protein reads: CASSLRSTADNEQFF.